This T cell receptor beta chain was sequenced in a study of cytomegalovirus exposure and HLA in healthy donors. For the study at large: From donors who were HLA-typed, an early data release held 81 million or so unique TCRs. Among the roughly 370 genotyped donors, 81% were placed in the Caucasian-associated ancestry cluster.

This clone turned up a few times. Antigen specificity is unknown. Study-wide points: The authors enumerated around 150 TCR beta chains as linked to cytomegalovirus.

The PCR ran on 60 Vbeta and 13 Jbeta primers. Profiling relied on immunoSEQ multiplex PCR, and the TCRdb table lists in-frame clones only, not all of them. The sample lists approximately 170,000 clones; 82% were seen once. The specimen sequenced was PBMCs. This receptor was obtained from a male donor in good health and CMV-seronegative.

The CDR3 region is CASSPRQAGLTNEKLFF. The CDR3 nucleotides read TGTGCCAGCAGCCCAAGGCAGGCGGGTCTTACTAATGAAAAACTGTTTTTT. J is TRBJ1-4 and V is TRBV7-9, with D uncertain. Trimming stripped 5 bases from V and 2 bases from J, with 18 bases between. The germline CDR1 and CDR2 sequences are SEHNR and FQNEAQ (reference sequence). This CDR3 comprises 17 residues.